The following is a T cell receptor (beta chain) sequence with its context. As yet, its antigen is unknown. The entry originates in a study of Ad26.COV2.S vaccination and SARS-CoV-2 variants. The study, taken as a whole, reports: Marked by substantial breadth, spike-specific CD8+ and CD4+ T cell responses were reportedly seen after vaccination. Using TCR breadth and depth analyses may have led to underestimated total T cell responses. Non-spike TCR breadth was similar in vaccine and placebo recipients.

V was shortened by 5 bases and J by 6 bases, with 11 bases between the two germline ends. The CDR3 is 12 amino acids. CDR1 and CDR2 from the germline V gene are SGHAT and FQNNGV. TCRdb keeps only in-frame clones here, not all; method: immunoSEQ multiplex PCR. This table has approximately 400,000 clones, roughly 94% appearing once. The clonotype comes from a human donor who had recovered from COVID-19. Sequences were derived from peripheral blood, sampled after recovery from COVID-19. The J gene is TRBJ2-7, the V gene TRBV11-2; no firm D call. The CDR3 sequence: CASSPPSPEQYF. Here the CDR3 DNA reads TGTGCCAGCAGCCCGCCTAGTCCCGAGCAGTACTTC.